Shown below are 21 T cell receptor beta chains from a single sample sequenced in a study of tumor-infiltrating lymphocytes in primary liver carcinoma. Between roughly 17 and 31 mg of unsorted bulk tissue served as the source from which RNA and DNA were co-extracted. A primer in the constant region served to generate TCR beta cDNA from approximately 500 ng of total RNA. TCR beta libraries came from three nested multiplex PCR rounds using slightly modified ARM-PCR. Primers for the first two PCR rounds were TRBV1-TRBV30 forward primers and a C-beta reverse primer (approximately 10 cycles per round). MiXCR, run by TCRdb on the multiplex PCR reads, gives a single entry per CDR3 protein. The data show some 180,000 distinct CDR3 sequences, with about 85% seen just once and over 15% held by the top ten. The sample comprised tumor tissue from primary liver carcinoma. These receptors were obtained from a man between 40 and 49 years old with primary liver carcinoma and hepatitis B virus infection.

Ten or more counts support this clonotype. The chain is built from TRBV5-1 and TRBJ2-3, with D possibly being TRBD2 (5 bases). The CDR3 contains 13 residues. Germline V gene lookup returns CDR1 SGHRS and CDR2 YFSETQ. V gave up 4 bases and J gave up 9 bases, with 15 bases separating them. CDR3 sequence reads: CASSPQDPGTQYF. Here the CDR3 DNA reads TGCGCCAGCAGCCCCCAGGACCCGGGGACGCAGTATTTT.

As concerns this clonotype: One junction end does not reproduce the germline sequence, and a read error may be involved. CDR3 in amino acids: CVSVPGTLF. In nucleotides, the CDR3 is TGTGTCAGCGTCCCGGGCACTCTCTTT. This chain links TRBV6-5 with TRBJ1-1; D unclear. Germline V gene data show CDR1 as MNHEY and CDR2 as SVGAGI. This CDR3 comprises 9 residues.

In the case of this clonotype: No conserved phenylalanine or tryptophan is present at the end of the CDR3, so a read error is the likely explanation. J is TRBJ2-5 and V is TRBV10-3, with TRBD2 matching 10 bases. Trimming took 5 bases from V and 2 from J; bases not matched to a gene: 5. The germline V gene has CDR1 ENHRY and CDR2 SYGVKD. The CDR3 contains 15 residues. The CDR3 DNA reads as TGTGCCATCAGTCCACCAGCGGGAGGGCAAGAGACCCAGTACATC. This gives the protein CAISPPAGGQETQYI.

Notes on this clonotype: A junction boundary mismatches the germline segment, possibly from a read error. The J gene is TRBJ2-2, the V gene TRBV4-3; TRBD2 matches at 7 bases. In germline, CDR1 is LGHNA, CDR2 YSLEER. This CDR3 contains 17 residues. CDR3 in amino acids: CASSPYASGRGTGELFF. CDR3 DNA: TGCGCTAGCAGCCCTTATGCTAGCGGAAGAGGGACCGGGGAGCTGTTTTTT.

On this clonotype: One junction end does not reproduce the germline sequence, and a read error may be involved. The gene calls are TRBV12-3 or TRBV12-4 and TRBJ1-1; D gene unclear. CDR3 length equals 12 residues. In DNA, the CDR3 is TGTGTCAGCGGGTATGTGACGGCTGAAGCTTTCTTT. Its protein is CVSGYVTAEAFF.

About this clonotype: Compared with germline, one end of the junction differs, possibly owing to a read error. This chain joins TRBV12-3 or TRBV12-4 and TRBJ1-2; 11 nucleotides line up with TRBD1. The CDR3 is 13 residues long. The CDR3 DNA sequence: TGTGCCAGCAGCCCGGGACAGGGGGACTGCTACACGTTC. The encoded protein is CASSPGQGDCYTF.

V and J are TRBV11-2 and TRBJ2-7; possibly TRBD2 for D (5 bases). Germline assignment: CDR1 SGHAT and CDR2 FQNNGV. The ends were cut back, 10 bases at V and 3 bases at J, with 13 bases in the middle. The CDR3 contains 12 residues. CDR3 nucleotide sequence: TGTGCCAAAAGTCCCGGGGACTACGAGCAGTACTTC. Amino acid sequence: CAKSPGDYEQYF. The whole variable domain, remainder taken from reference TRBV11-2 and TRBJ2-7, is EAGVAQSPRYKIIEKRQSVAFWCNPISGHATLYWYQQILGQGPKLLIQFQNNGVVDDSQLPKDRFSAERLKGVDSTLKIQPAKLEDSAVYLCAKSPGDYEQYFGPGTRLTVT.

The CDR3 reads CASSSPGSGYEQYV. CDR3 DNA sequence: TGTGCCAGCAGTTCACCAGGGTCAGGGTACGAGCAATACGTC. The chain links TRBV6-2 or TRBV6-3 to TRBJ2-7; D may be TRBD1 (5 bases). The V gene's germline CDR1 is MNHEY and CDR2 SVGEGT. The CDR3 sequence is 14 residues long.

In regard to this clonotype: The conserved phenylalanine or tryptophan normally closing the CDR3 is absent here, so this likely arose from a read error. The DNA is omitted, as the CDR3 cannot be located on it reliably, and the CDR3 follows TCRdb's listing. This chain uses TRBV5-6 with TRBJ1-2. Termini included, the CDR3 measures 14 amino acids. CDR1 and CDR2 from the germline V gene are SGHDT and YYEEEE. Here the CDR3 reads CTSSLRRQNYGYTL.

Points on this clonotype: A junction end diverges from the germline sequence, so it may reflect a read error. The CDR3 spells CASSYGQGAQGANVLTF. DNA for the CDR3: TGTGCCAGCAGTTACGGACAGGGGGCGCAGGGGGCCAATGTCCTGACTTTC. The chain links TRBV12-3 or TRBV12-4 to TRBJ2-6; TRBD1 aligns across 11 bases. The CDR3 is 17 amino acids.

In regard to this clonotype: At one of its ends the junction is not consistent with the germline gene, which may arise from a read error. This chain joins TRBV6-1 and TRBJ2-5, with 11 bases matching TRBD2. The CDR3 covers 15 residues. Germline V CDR1 and CDR2: MNHNS, SASEGT. This chain's CDR3 is CTSSGLAGGKETQYF. Written as DNA, the CDR3 is TGTACCAGCAGTGGACTAGCGGGTGGGAAAGAGACCCAGTACTTC.

This clonotype turned up a few times. This may be a read error: a much more frequent sequence differs by one nucleotide. The chain uses TRBV5-6 and TRBJ1-1; D might be TRBD1 (5 bases). CDR1 is SGHDT, CDR2 YYEEEE, per germline. The CDR3 loop spans 15 amino acids. Trimming took 4 bases from V and 10 from J, leaving 23 bases between them. The CDR3 DNA is TGTGCCAGCAGCGCCTCGACAGTCGTTGGTCTCTCAGCTTTCTTT. It specifies CASSASTVVGLSAFF.

Details on this clonotype: One end of the junction varies from germline; a read error may be responsible. The genes are TRBV11-2 and TRBJ2-5; D may correspond to TRBD1 or TRBD2 (5 bases each). From germline, CDR1 is SGHAT and CDR2 FQNNGV. The length of the CDR3 is 15 residues. The CDR3 spells CASSLTPHCRETQYF. CDR3 nucleotide sequence: TGTGCCAGCAGCTTAACCCCCCATTGCAGGGAGACTCAGTACTTC. The entire variable domain, with the rest obtained from reference TRBV11-2 and TRBJ2-5, is as follows: EAGVAQSPRYKIIEKRQSVAFWCNPISGHATLYWYQQILGQGPKLLIQFQNNGVVDDSQLPKDRFSAERLKGVDSTLKIQPAKLEDSAVYLCASSLTPHCRETQYFGPGTRLLVL.

V is TRBV6-1 and J is TRBJ1-2; D is unresolved. The germline V gene encodes CDR1 MNHNS and CDR2 SASEGT. This CDR3 has 14 residues. Between the trimmed V and J ends, which lost 9 bases and 4 bases, there was a span of 18 bases. CDR3 in amino acids: CASISGIGFYGYTF. CDR3 coding DNA: TGTGCCAGTATTTCCGGGATAGGGTTCTATGGCTACACCTTC.

Regarding this clonotype: Without the conserved terminal phenylalanine or tryptophan, this CDR3 likely stems from a read error. V is TRBV29-1 and J is TRBJ2-7, with D possibly matching TRBD2 (6 bases). CDR1 is SQVTM and CDR2 is ANQGSEA in the germline V gene. The CDR3 runs 16 residues. The CDR3 loop is CGAMTSGTGTPYEQYC. CDR3 DNA sequence: TGCGGCGCCATGACATCTGGGACTGGCACTCCCTACGAACAGTACTGC.

In this sample, this clonotype turned up a few times. This chain connects TRBV24-1 to TRBJ2-6; D not certain. The CDR3 covers 15 residues. Per germline, CDR1 KGHDR and CDR2 SFDVKD. Deletions cut 4 bases from V and 4 bases from J, with 10 bases between. The CDR3 region has the DNA TGTGCCACCAGTGAGTCATTAGGGGGGGCCAACGTCCTGACTTTC. Its translation is CATSESLGGANVLTF.

This chain uses TRBV29-1 with TRBJ2-3; a possible D gene is TRBD1 (5 bases). The DNA end favors TRBJ1-5, so the J call may be wrong. Germline V lookup: CDR1 SQVTM, CDR2 ANQGSEA. The CDR3 length is 16 residues. The CDR3 nucleotides are TGCAGCGGAGGGACGGGGGACGAGACTAACACAGATACGCAGCATTTT. Residues: CSGGTGDETNTDTQHF.

The genes are TRBV5-5 and TRBJ2-7; D unclear. This CDR3 is built from 15 residues. Germline loops: CDR1 SGHKS, CDR2 YYEKEE (reference sequence). V was shortened by 6 bases and J by 1 base, with 17 bases between the two germline ends. CDR3 nucleotide sequence: TGTGCCAGCATCCAATCATGGCTCGGATCCTACGAGCAGTACTTC. This translates into CASIQSWLGSYEQYF.

The chain links TRBV6-5 to TRBJ1-6; D uncertain. CDR1 MNHEY and CDR2 SVGAGI come from the germline V gene. This CDR3 is 15 amino acids long. The germline V and J ends were trimmed by 5 bases and 10 bases, with 18 bases remaining between them. This CDR3 is CASSNTLRTESPLHF. CDR3 DNA sequence: TGTGCCAGCAGTAATACCCTTAGGACGGAGTCACCCCTCCACTTT.

Of note for this clonotype: At one boundary the junction diverges from the germline segment, which might be a read error. The CDR3 protein is CASSQSGTSGGASTGTQYF. The CDR3 DNA is TGCGCCAGCAGTCAATCCGGGACTAGCGGGGGGGCCTCGACAGGTACGCAGTATTTT. The chain has TRBV4-1 and TRBJ2-3; TRBD2 aligns across 16 bases. CDR1 and CDR2 from the germline V gene are MGHRA and YSYEKL. The CDR3 consists of 19 residues.

The chain recombines TRBV6-2 or TRBV6-3 with TRBJ2-1, with D tentatively TRBD1 (6 bases). CDR1 and CDR2 (germline): MNHEY, SVGEGT. The CDR3 covers 15 residues. Trimming took off 9 bases at V and 3 bases at J, with 18 bases between the two ends. Here the CDR3 reads CASSILGRGYNEQFF. For the CDR3, the DNA is TGTGCCAGTAGCATACTCGGCAGGGGCTACAATGAGCAGTTCTTC.